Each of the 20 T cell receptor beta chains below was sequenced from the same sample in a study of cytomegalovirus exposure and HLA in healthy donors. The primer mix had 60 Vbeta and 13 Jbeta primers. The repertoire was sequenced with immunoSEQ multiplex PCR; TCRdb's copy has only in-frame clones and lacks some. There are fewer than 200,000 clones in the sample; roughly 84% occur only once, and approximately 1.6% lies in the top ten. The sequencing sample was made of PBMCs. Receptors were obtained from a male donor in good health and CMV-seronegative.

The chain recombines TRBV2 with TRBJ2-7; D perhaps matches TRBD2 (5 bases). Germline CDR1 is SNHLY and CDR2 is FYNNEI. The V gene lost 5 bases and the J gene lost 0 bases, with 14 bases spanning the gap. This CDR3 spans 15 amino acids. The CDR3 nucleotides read TGTGCCAGCAGTCAGACGGACTCAAGCTCCTACGAGCAGTACTTC. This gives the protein CASSQTDSSSYEQYF.

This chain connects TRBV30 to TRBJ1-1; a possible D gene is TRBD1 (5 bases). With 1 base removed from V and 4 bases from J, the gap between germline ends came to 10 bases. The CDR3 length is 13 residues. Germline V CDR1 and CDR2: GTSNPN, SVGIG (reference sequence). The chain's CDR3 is CAWSGIGATEAFF. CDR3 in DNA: TGTGCCTGGAGTGGGATAGGGGCCACTGAAGCTTTCTTT.

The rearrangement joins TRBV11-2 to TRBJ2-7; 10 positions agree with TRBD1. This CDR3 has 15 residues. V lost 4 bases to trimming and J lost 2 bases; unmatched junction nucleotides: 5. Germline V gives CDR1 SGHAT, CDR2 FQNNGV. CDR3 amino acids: CASSSRDRGPYEQYF. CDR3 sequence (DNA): TGTGCCAGCAGCTCAAGGGACAGGGGACCCTACGAGCAGTACTTC.

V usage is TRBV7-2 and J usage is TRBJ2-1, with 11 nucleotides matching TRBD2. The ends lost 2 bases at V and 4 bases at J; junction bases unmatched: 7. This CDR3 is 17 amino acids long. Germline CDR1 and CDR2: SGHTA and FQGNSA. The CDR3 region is CASSLSTSGTLYNEQFF. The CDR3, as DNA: TGTGCCAGCAGCTTATCGACTAGCGGGACCCTATACAATGAGCAGTTCTTC.

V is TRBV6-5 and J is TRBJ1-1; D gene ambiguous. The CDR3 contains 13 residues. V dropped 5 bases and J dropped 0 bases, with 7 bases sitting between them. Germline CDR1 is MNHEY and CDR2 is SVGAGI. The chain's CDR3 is CASSDKMNTEAFF. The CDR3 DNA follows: TGTGCCAGCAGTGACAAAATGAACACTGAAGCTTTCTTT.

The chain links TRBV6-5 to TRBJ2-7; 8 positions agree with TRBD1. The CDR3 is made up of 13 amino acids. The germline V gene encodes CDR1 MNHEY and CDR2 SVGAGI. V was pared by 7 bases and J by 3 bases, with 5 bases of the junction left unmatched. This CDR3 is CASKKTGGYEQYF. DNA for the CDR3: TGTGCCAGCAAAAAAACAGGGGGCTACGAGCAGTACTTC.

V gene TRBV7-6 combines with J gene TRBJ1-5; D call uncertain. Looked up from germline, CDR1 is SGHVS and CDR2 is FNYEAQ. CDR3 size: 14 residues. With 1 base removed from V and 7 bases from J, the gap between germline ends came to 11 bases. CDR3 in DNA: TGTGCCAGCAGCTTAGAAGGGAGCGGGCAGCCCCAGCATTTT. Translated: CASSLEGSGQPQHF.

CDR3 amino acids: CASSQLQGNLETQYF. The DNA of the CDR3 is TGTGCCAGCAGCCAACTTCAGGGGAACTTAGAGACCCAGTACTTC. V usage is TRBV14 and J usage is TRBJ2-5; D may be TRBD1 (6 bases). Germline CDR1 is SGHDN and CDR2 is FVKESK. There are 15 residues in the CDR3. Trimming removed 2 bases at V and 4 bases at J, with 14 bases between.

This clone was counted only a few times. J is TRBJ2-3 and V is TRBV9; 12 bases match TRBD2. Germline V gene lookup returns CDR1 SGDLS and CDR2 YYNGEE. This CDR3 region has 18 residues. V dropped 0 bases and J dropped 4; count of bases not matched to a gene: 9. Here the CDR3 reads CASSVAPPSGGAADTQYF. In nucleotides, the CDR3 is TGTGCCAGCAGCGTAGCCCCACCTAGCGGGGGGGCCGCAGATACGCAGTATTTT.

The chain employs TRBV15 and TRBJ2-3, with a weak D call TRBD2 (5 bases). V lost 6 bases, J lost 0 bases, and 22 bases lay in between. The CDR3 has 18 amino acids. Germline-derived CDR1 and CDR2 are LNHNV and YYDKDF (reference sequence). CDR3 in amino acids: CATRAPGSPHPSTDTQYF. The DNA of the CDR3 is TGTGCCACCAGAGCTCCGGGATCCCCTCACCCTAGCACAGATACGCAGTATTTT. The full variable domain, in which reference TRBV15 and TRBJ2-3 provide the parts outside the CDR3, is DAMVIQNPRYQVTQFGKPVTLSCSQTLNHNVMYWYQQKSSQAPKLLFHYYDKDFNNEADTPDNFQSRRPNTSFCFLDIRSPGLGDTAMYLCATRAPGSPHPSTDTQYFGPGTRLTVL.

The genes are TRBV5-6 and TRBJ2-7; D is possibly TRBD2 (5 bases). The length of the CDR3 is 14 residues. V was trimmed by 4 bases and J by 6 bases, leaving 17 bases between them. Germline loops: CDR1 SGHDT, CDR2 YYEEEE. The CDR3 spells CASSDGPRRGEQYF. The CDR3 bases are TGTGCCAGCAGCGACGGGCCCCGCCGGGGCGAGCAGTACTTC.

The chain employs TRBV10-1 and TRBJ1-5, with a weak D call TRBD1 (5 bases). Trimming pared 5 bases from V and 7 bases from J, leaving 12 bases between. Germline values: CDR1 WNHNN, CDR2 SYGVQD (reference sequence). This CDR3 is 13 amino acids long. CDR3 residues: CASSSGGEQPQHF. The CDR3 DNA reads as TGCGCCAGCAGTTCTGGGGGGGAGCAGCCCCAGCATTTT.

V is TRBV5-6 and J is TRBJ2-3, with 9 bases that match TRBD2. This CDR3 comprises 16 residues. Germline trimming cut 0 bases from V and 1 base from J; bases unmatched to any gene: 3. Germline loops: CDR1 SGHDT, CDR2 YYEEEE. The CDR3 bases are TGTGCCAGCAGCTTGGTTAGCGGGGGTGGCACAGATACGCAGTATTTT. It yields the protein CASSLVSGGGTDTQYF.

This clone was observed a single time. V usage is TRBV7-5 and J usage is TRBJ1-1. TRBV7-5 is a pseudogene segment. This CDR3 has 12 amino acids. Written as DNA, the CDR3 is TGTGCCAGAAGCCCTCGGGGGGGCATGGCTTTCTTT. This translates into CARSPRGGMAFF.

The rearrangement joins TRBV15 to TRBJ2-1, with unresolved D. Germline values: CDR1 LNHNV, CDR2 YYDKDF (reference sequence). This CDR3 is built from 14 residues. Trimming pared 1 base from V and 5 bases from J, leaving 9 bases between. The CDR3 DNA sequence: TGTGCCACCAGCAGAGGGTCAGGCCACAATGAGCAGTTCTTC. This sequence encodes CATSRGSGHNEQFF.

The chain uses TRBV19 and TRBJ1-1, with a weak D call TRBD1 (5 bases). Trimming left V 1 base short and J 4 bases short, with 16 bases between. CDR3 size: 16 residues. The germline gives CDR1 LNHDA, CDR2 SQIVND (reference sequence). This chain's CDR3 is CASSIGAGVGSTEAFF. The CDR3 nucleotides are TGTGCCAGTAGTATAGGAGCGGGGGTTGGGAGCACTGAAGCTTTCTTT.

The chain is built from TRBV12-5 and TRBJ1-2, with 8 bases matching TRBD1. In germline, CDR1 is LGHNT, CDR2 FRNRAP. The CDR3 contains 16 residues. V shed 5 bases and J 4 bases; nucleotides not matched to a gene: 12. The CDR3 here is CASGPINRGQAYGYTF. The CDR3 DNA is TGTGCTAGTGGTCCGATCAACCGGGGACAGGCCTATGGCTACACCTTC.

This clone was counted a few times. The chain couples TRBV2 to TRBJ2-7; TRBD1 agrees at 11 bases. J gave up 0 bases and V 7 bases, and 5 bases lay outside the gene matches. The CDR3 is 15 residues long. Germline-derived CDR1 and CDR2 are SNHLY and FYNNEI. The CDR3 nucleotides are TGTGCCAGCAAGAGCGGGACAGGGGGCTCCTACGAGCAGTACTTC. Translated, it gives CASKSGTGGSYEQYF.

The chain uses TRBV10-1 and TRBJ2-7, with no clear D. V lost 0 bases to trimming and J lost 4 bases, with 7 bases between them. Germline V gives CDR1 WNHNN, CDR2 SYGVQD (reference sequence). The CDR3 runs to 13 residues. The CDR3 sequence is CASSESGRYEQYF. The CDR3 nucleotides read TGCGCCAGCAGTGAGTCGGGCCGGTACGAGCAGTACTTC.

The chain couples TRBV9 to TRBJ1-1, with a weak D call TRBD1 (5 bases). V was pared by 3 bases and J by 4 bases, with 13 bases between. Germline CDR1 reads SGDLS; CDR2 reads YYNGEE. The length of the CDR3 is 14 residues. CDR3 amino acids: CASSAKGYSTEAFF. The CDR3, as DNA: TGTGCCAGCAGCGCAAAGGGGTATAGCACTGAAGCTTTCTTT.